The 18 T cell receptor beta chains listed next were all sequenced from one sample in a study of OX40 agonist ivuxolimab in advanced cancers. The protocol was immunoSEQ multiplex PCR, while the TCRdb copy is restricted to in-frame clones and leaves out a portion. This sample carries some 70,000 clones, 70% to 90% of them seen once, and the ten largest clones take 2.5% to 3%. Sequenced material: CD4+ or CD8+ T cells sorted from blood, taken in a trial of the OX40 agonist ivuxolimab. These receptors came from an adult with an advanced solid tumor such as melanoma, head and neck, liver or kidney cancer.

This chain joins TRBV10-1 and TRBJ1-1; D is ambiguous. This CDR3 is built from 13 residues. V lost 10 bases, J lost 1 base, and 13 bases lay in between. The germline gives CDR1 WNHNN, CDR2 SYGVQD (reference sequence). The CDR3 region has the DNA TGCGCCACCCCTAGCCCAGAGAACACTGAAGCTTTCTTT. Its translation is CATPSPENTEAFF.

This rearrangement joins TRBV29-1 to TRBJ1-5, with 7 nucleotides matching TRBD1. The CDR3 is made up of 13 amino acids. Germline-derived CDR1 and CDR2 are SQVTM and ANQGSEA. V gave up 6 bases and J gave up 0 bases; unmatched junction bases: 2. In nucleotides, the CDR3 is TGCAGCGTCCGGACAGGTAGCAATCAGCCCCAGCATTTT. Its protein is CSVRTGSNQPQHF.

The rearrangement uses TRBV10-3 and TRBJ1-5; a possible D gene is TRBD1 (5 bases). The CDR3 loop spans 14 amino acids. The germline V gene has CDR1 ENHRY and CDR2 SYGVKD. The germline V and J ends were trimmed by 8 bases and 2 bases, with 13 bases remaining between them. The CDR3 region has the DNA TGTGCCATCGGAACCCGGGACGGCAATCAGCCCCAGCATTTT. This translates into CAIGTRDGNQPQHF.

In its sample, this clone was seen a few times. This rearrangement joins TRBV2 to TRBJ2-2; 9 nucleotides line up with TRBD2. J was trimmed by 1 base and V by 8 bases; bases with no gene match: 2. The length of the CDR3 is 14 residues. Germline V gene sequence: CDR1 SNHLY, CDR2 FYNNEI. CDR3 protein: CASQTSGNTGELFF. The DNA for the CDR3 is TGTGCCAGCCAGACTAGCGGGAACACCGGGGAGCTGTTTTTT.

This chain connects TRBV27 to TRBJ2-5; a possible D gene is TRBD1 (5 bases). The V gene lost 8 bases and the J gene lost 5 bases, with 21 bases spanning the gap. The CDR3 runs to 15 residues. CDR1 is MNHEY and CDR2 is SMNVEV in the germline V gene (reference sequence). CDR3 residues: CASYTRFGAVETQYF. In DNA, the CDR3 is TGTGCCAGCTATACCCGGTTTGGGGCGGTGGAGACCCAGTACTTC.

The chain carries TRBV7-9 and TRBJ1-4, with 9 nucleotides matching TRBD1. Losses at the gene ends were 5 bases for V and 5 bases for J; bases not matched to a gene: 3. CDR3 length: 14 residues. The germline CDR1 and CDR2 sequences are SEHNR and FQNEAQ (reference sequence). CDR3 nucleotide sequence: TGTGCCAGCAGCCCCGGGACAGGGAATGAAAAACTGTTTTTT. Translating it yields CASSPGTGNEKLFF.

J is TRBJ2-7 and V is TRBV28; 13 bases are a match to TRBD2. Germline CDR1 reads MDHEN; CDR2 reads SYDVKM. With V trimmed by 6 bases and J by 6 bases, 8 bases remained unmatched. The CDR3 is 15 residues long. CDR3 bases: TGTGCCAGCAGCCGGACTAGCGGGAGAGTCGGCGAGCAGTACTTC. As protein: CASSRTSGRVGEQYF.

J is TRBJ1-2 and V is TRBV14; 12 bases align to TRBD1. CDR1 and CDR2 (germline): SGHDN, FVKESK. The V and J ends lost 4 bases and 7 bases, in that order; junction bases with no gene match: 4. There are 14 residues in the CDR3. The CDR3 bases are TGTGCCAGCAGCCCGGGACAGGGGGCCGGTGGCTACACCTTC. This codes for CASSPGQGAGGYTF.

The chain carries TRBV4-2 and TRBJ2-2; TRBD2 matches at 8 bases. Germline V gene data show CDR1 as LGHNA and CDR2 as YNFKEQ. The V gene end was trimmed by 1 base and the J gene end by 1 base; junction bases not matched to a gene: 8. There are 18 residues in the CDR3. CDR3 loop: CASSQGGVAGKNTGELFF. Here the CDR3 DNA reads TGTGCCAGCAGCCAAGGAGGAGTAGCGGGGAAGAACACCGGGGAGCTGTTTTTT.

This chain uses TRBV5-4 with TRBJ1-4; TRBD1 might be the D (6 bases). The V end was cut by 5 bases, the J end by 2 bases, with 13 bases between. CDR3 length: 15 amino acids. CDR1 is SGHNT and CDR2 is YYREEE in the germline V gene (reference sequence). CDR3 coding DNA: TGTGCCAGCAGTCCCATGGGGGCGACTAATGAAAAACTGTTTTTT. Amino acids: CASSPMGATNEKLFF.

The CDR3 region has the DNA TGTGCCAGCAGTTTATCGTGGACGGATACGCAGTATTTT. Protein product: CASSLSWTDTQYF. This chain links TRBV27 with TRBJ2-3, with no clear D. V lost 0 bases and J lost 6, with 7 bases in between. The CDR3 covers 13 residues. Per the germline V gene, CDR1 is MNHEY and CDR2 is SMNVEV (reference sequence).

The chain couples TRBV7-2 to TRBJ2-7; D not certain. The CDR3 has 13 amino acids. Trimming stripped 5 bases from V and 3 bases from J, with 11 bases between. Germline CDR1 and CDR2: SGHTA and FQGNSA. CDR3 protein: CASSPRILYEQYF. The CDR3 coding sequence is TGTGCCAGCAGCCCGAGGATACTCTACGAGCAGTACTTC.

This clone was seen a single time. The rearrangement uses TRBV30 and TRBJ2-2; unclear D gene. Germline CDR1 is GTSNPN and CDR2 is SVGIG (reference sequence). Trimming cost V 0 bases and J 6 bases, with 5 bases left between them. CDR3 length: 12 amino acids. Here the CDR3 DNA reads TGTGCCTGGAGTGTACGCTCCGGGGAGCTGTTTTTT. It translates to CAWSVRSGELFF.

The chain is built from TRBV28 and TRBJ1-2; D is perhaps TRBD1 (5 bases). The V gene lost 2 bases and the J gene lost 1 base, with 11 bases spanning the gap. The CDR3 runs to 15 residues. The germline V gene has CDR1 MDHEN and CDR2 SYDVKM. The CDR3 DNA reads TGTGCCAGCAGTTTAGGCAGGGATTATAACTATGGCTACACCTTC. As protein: CASSLGRDYNYGYTF.

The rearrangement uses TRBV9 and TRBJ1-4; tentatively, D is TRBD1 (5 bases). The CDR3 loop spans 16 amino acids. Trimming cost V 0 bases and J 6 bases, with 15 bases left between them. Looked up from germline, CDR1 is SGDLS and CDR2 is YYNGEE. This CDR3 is CASSVDAGWGDEKLFF. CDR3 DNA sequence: TGTGCCAGCAGCGTAGATGCCGGTTGGGGGGATGAAAAACTGTTTTTT.

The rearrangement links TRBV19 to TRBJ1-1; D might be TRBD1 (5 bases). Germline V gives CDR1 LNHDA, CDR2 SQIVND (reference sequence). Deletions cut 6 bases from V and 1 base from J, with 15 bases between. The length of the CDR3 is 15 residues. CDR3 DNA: TGTGCCAGTAGGACAGCAGGGACCCCGAACACTGAAGCTTTCTTT. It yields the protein CASRTAGTPNTEAFF.

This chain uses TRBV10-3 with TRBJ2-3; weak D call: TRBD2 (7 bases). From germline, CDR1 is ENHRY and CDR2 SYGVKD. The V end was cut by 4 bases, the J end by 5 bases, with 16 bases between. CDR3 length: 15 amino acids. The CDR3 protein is CAISGRGGAGDTQYF. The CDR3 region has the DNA TGTGCCATCAGTGGTAGGGGGGGCGCGGGAGATACGCAGTATTTT.

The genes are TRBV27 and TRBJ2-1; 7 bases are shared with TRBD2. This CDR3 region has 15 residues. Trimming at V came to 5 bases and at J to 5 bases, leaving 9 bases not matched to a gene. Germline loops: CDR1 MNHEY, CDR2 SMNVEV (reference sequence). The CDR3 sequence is CASSPRREPNNEQFF. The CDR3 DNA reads TGTGCCAGCAGTCCAAGGCGGGAGCCAAACAATGAGCAGTTCTTC.